Below are 27 T cell receptor beta chains sequenced from a single sample in a study of shared clonotypes between healthy human individuals. TCRdb's copy holds only in-frame clones and misses some; the assay was immunoSEQ multiplex PCR. There are roughly 2,000,000 clones in the sample; about 95% occur only once, and 0.9% to 1.5% lies in the top ten. Naive-designated CD8 cells lacked CD45RO, were positively enriched for CCR7, and omitted terminally differentiated effector memory CD45RA+ cells. Sample: naive CD8+ T cells sorted from blood. The receptor set was obtained from a man between 18 and 29 years old in good health.

The rearrangement links TRBV2 to TRBJ1-5, with D hard to call. With 3 bases removed from V and 0 bases from J, the gap between germline ends came to 6 bases. CDR1 and CDR2 from the germline V gene are SNHLY and FYNNEI. This CDR3 has 14 amino acids. CDR3 amino acids: CASSDGYSNQPQHF. The CDR3 coding sequence is TGTGCCAGCAGTGATGGTTATAGCAATCAGCCCCAGCATTTT.

The chain recombines TRBV19 with TRBJ2-1; D is perhaps TRBD2 (6 bases). Between the trimmed V and J ends, which lost 3 bases and 5 bases, there was a span of 14 bases. The length of the CDR3 is 15 residues. Germline CDR1 reads LNHDA; CDR2 reads SQIVND (reference sequence). Here the CDR3 DNA reads TGTGCCAGTAGTATCGGCCAGGGACTCGACAATGAGCAGTTCTTC. This translates into CASSIGQGLDNEQFF.

The genes are TRBV5-1 and TRBJ2-7, with D unresolved. The CDR3 contains 13 residues. Germline V gene data show CDR1 as SGHRS and CDR2 as YFSETQ. Between the trimmed V and J ends, which lost 4 bases and 3 bases, there was a span of 11 bases. Here the CDR3 reads CASSPGVDYEQYF. CDR3 coding DNA: TGCGCCAGCAGCCCGGGTGTTGACTACGAGCAGTACTTC.

As regards this clone: Within the sample, other DNA sequences also encode this same CDR3. The gene calls are TRBV11-2 and TRBJ2-7; D ambiguous. The CDR3 runs 13 residues. The germline gives CDR1 SGHAT, CDR2 FQNNGV. V shed 1 base and J shed 2 bases, with 6 bases lying between them. The CDR3, as DNA: TGTGCCAGCAGCTTAGGAGCCACCTACGAGCAGTACTTC. Residues: CASSLGATYEQYF.

The rearrangement uses TRBV6-1 and TRBJ1-3, with a possible D match to TRBD1 (5 bases). CDR1 and CDR2 (germline): MNHNS, SASEGT. V shed 4 bases and J shed 0 bases, with 10 bases lying between them. This CDR3 contains 15 residues. CDR3: CASSGDYNSGNTIYF. In nucleotides, the CDR3 is TGTGCCAGCAGTGGGGACTACAACTCTGGAAACACCATATATTTT.

J is TRBJ2-2 and V is TRBV4-3, with TRBD2 matching 11 bases. Germline CDR1 LGHNA, CDR2 YSLEER. The V and J ends lost 4 bases and 8 bases, in that order; junction bases with no gene match: 9. The CDR3 runs to 16 residues. CDR3 bases: TGCGCCAGCAGCCCCCTACTAGCGGGAGTTCTTGGGGAGCTGTTTTTT. Translation gives CASSPLLAGVLGELFF.

The rearrangement uses TRBV25-1 and TRBJ1-1; no clear D gene. CDR3 size: 15 residues. The V gene's germline CDR1 is MGHDK and CDR2 SYGVNS. Trimming removed 5 bases at V and 0 bases at J, with 13 bases between. CDR3 coding DNA: TGTGCCAGCAGTCCTCTGACAATAATGAACACTGAAGCTTTCTTT. It translates to CASSPLTIMNTEAFF.

This chain connects TRBV9 to TRBJ1-1; a weak D match, TRBD1 (5 bases). In germline, CDR1 is SGDLS, CDR2 YYNGEE. The germline V and J ends were trimmed by 3 bases and 1 base, with 10 bases remaining between them. The CDR3 consists of 14 residues. CDR3 region: CASSARVANTEAFF. Written as DNA, the CDR3 is TGTGCCAGCAGCGCCAGGGTGGCGAACACTGAAGCTTTCTTT.

Of note for this clone: A junction boundary mismatches the germline segment, possibly from a read error. Other nucleotide sequences in the sample specify the same CDR3. The rearrangement joins TRBV27 to TRBJ2-7; D is unresolved. The germline CDR1 and CDR2 sequences are MNHEY and SMNVEV (reference sequence). The length of the CDR3 is 13 residues. Here the CDR3 reads CASSFPGHYEQYF. CDR3 bases: TGCGCCAGCAGTTTCCCTGGGCACTACGAGCAGTACTTC.

V gene TRBV27 combines with J gene TRBJ2-3; D is unresolved. Germline-derived CDR1 and CDR2 are MNHEY and SMNVEV (reference sequence). V was clipped by 6 bases and J by 5 bases, with 18 bases between them. This CDR3 region has 15 residues. This CDR3 is CASRDEWPTVDTQYF. CDR3 bases: TGTGCCAGCAGGGATGAGTGGCCCACTGTAGATACGCAGTATTTT.

The chain links TRBV27 to TRBJ1-2, with D tentatively TRBD1 (5 bases). CDR1 is MNHEY and CDR2 is SMNVEV in the germline V gene (reference sequence). This CDR3 is built from 15 residues. Trimming cost V 5 bases and J 0 bases, with 13 bases left between them. The DNA of the CDR3 is TGTGCCAGCAGTCAGGACCGGGGGGCTAACTATGGCTACACCTTC. Its protein is CASSQDRGANYGYTF.

This clone is a singleton in its sample. The chain joins TRBV4-3 to TRBJ2-7; tentatively, D is TRBD2 (6 bases). The CDR3 consists of 15 residues. The ends were cut back, 1 base at V and 2 bases at J, with 12 bases in the middle. Germline V gene lookup returns CDR1 LGHNA and CDR2 YSLEER. This CDR3 reads CASSQVGGAPYEQYF. The CDR3 nucleotides read TGCGCCAGCAGCCAAGTAGGCGGGGCCCCCTACGAGCAGTACTTC.

The chain couples TRBV30 to TRBJ1-5; D is uncertain. Trimming shortened V by 4 bases and J by 0 bases, and 13 bases separated the two germline ends. The CDR3 is 15 residues long. The germline V gene has CDR1 GTSNPN and CDR2 SVGIG (reference sequence). Here the CDR3 DNA reads TGTGCCTGGAAGTCTAGGATTTATAGCAATCAGCCCCAGCATTTT. Residues: CAWKSRIYSNQPQHF.

A note on this clone: The sample contains more than one DNA sequence encoding this CDR3. V gene TRBV7-9 combines with J gene TRBJ2-1, with D maybe TRBD1 (6 bases). V lost 1 base, J lost 6 bases, and 13 bases lay in between. The CDR3 consists of 15 residues. Per germline, CDR1 SEHNR and CDR2 FQNEAQ (reference sequence). CDR3 nucleotide sequence: TGTGCCAGCAGCTTAGGGCAGGGGATTGGCAATGAGCAGTTCTTC. It yields the protein CASSLGQGIGNEQFF.

The table lists this clone with a count of one. J is TRBJ2-1 and V is TRBV28; 8 positions agree with TRBD1. The J segment lost 9 bases and the V segment lost 5 bases, leaving 6 bases of the junction unmatched. CDR1 is MDHEN and CDR2 is SYDVKM in the germline V gene. The CDR3 totals 13 residues. The CDR3 spells CASSPTGGGEQFF. The CDR3 nucleotides read TGTGCCAGCAGTCCCACAGGGGGTGGTGAGCAGTTCTTC.

The rearrangement uses TRBV10-3 and TRBJ2-7, with D perhaps TRBD1 (6 bases). The CDR3 consists of 17 residues. Germline assignment: CDR1 ENHRY and CDR2 SYGVKD. Trimming took 7 bases from V and 4 from J, leaving 26 bases between them. CDR3 bases: TGTGCCATCAACGGTTTGAGGGACACCGAGGGAACTTACGAGCAGTACTTC. Translated: CAINGLRDTEGTYEQYF.

The V gene is TRBV18, the J gene TRBJ1-2, with 8 bases aligning to TRBD1. V was pared by 2 bases and J by 6 bases, with 5 bases of the junction left unmatched. This CDR3 is 14 amino acids long. Germline V CDR1 and CDR2: KGHSH, LQKENI. This chain's CDR3 is CASSPETGVDGYTF. As DNA, the CDR3 is TGTGCCAGCTCACCAGAGACAGGGGTCGATGGCTACACCTTC.

The rearrangement joins TRBV11-2 to TRBJ2-7; no definite D call. CDR1 and CDR2 (germline): SGHAT, FQNNGV. V gave up 3 bases and J gave up 5 bases, with 8 bases separating them. The length of the CDR3 is 12 residues. CDR3 sequence (DNA): TGTGCCAGCAGCTTGGGCCCCCACGAGCAGTACTTC. Its translation is CASSLGPHEQYF.

The V and J genes are TRBV5-1 and TRBJ1-4; 7 bases fit TRBD1. The V and J ends lost 3 bases and 0 bases, in that order; junction bases with no gene match: 8. Germline CDR1 SGHRS, CDR2 YFSETQ. This CDR3 spans 17 amino acids. In DNA form, the CDR3 reads TGCGCCAGCAGCTGGGACAGCCCTTTTGCAACTAATGAAAAACTGTTTTTT. Amino acid sequence: CASSWDSPFATNEKLFF.

This clone was detected only once. This chain joins TRBV19 and TRBJ2-1; 10 nucleotides agree with TRBD2. Trimming cost V 1 base and J 8 bases; bases outside gene matches: 2. Germline loops: CDR1 LNHDA, CDR2 SQIVND (reference sequence). The CDR3 is 14 amino acids. CDR3 sequence reads: CASSIVGTSDEQFF. The CDR3 DNA follows: TGTGCCAGTAGTATAGTCGGGACTAGCGATGAGCAGTTCTTC.

This clone was observed a few times. The CDR3 coding sequence is TGCGCCAGCAGCCAAGTTGGGCTAGCGGGAGACGGGGAGCTGTTTTTT. Its translation is CASSQVGLAGDGELFF. The genes are TRBV4-3 and TRBJ2-2, with 10 nucleotides matching TRBD2. The CDR3 sequence is 16 residues long. In germline, CDR1 is LGHNA, CDR2 YSLEER. The V gene end was trimmed by 1 base and the J gene end by 7 bases; junction bases not matched to a gene: 6.

Comments on this clone: Other DNA variants within this sample encode the same CDR3. The chain recombines TRBV27 with TRBJ2-1; a weak D match, TRBD2 (6 bases). The germline CDR1 and CDR2 sequences are MNHEY and SMNVEV (reference sequence). V lost 2 bases, J lost 3 bases, and 8 bases lay in between. This CDR3 is 14 amino acids long. CDR3 in amino acids: CASSLAGGYNEQFF. As DNA, the CDR3 is TGTGCCAGCAGTTTAGCCGGGGGCTACAATGAGCAGTTCTTC.

This chain uses TRBV10-3 with TRBJ2-2; D not resolved. V was clipped by 3 bases and J by 6 bases, with 5 bases between them. Germline CDR1 and CDR2: ENHRY and SYGVKD. The CDR3 is made up of 12 amino acids. For the CDR3, the DNA is TGTGCCATCAGTGATGAGGCCGGGGAGCTGTTTTTT. Translating gives CAISDEAGELFF.

This clone was recorded once. The chain employs TRBV10-2 and TRBJ2-5; the D is unclear. The V gene's germline CDR1 is WSHSY and CDR2 SAAADI. This CDR3 is 16 amino acids long. V was cut by 2 bases and J by 1 base, with 14 bases left in between. CDR3 DNA: TGCGCCAGCAGTGAGCCCGACCGGGCTCTCCAAGAGACCCAGTACTTC. Residues: CASSEPDRALQETQYF.

The chain couples TRBV25-1 to TRBJ2-7; no reliable D call. Per germline, CDR1 MGHDK and CDR2 SYGVNS. Deletions cut 9 bases from V and 5 bases from J, with 11 bases between. The CDR3 extends over 11 amino acids. The CDR3 loop reads CASPRGNEQYF. In DNA, the CDR3 is TGTGCCAGTCCCCGAGGCAACGAGCAGTACTTC.

The DNA of the CDR3 is TGTGCCAGCAGTGAAGGTCGGCTAGCGGGAGGCATTGAGCAGTACTTC. Translation gives CASSEGRLAGGIEQYF. V and J are TRBV2 and TRBJ2-7; 11 nucleotides line up with TRBD2. Unmatched junction bases numbered 9, after V lost 1 base and J lost 7 bases. Germline V gives CDR1 SNHLY, CDR2 FYNNEI. The CDR3 is made up of 16 amino acids.

The genes are TRBV7-9 and TRBJ2-6; 9 bases fit TRBD1. J gave up 0 bases and V 6 bases, and 3 bases lay outside the gene matches. This CDR3 has 16 residues. Germline-derived CDR1 and CDR2 are SEHNR and FQNEAQ (reference sequence). The DNA of the CDR3 is TGTGCCAGCAGTGGGACAGGGACCTCTGGGGCCAACGTCCTGACTTTC. Translating gives CASSGTGTSGANVLTF.